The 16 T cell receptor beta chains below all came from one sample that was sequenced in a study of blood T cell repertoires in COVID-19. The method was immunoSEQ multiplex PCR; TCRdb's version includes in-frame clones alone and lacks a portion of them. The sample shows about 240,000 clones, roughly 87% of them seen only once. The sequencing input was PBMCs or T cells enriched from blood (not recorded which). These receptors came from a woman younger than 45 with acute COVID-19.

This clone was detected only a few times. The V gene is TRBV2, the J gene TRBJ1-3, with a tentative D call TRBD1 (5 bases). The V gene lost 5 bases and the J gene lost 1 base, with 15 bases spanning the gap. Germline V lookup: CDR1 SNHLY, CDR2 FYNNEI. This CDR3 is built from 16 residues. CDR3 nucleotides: TGTGCCAGCAGTCAAGACAGCCCGGGGTCTGGAAACACCATATATTTT. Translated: CASSQDSPGSGNTIYF.

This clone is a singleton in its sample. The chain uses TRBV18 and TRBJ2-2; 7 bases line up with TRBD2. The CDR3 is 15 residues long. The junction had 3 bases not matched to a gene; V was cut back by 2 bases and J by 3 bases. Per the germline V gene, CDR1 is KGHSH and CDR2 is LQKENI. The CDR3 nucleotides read TGTGCCAGCTCACCATCGGGGGGTGACACCGGGGAGCTGTTTTTT. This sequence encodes CASSPSGGDTGELFF.

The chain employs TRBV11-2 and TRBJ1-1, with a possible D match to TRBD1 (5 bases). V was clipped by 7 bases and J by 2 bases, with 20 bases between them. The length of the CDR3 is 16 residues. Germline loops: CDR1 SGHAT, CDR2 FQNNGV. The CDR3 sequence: CASTLNGGDPNTEAFF. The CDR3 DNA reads TGTGCCAGCACCCTAAACGGGGGGGACCCAAACACTGAAGCTTTCTTT.

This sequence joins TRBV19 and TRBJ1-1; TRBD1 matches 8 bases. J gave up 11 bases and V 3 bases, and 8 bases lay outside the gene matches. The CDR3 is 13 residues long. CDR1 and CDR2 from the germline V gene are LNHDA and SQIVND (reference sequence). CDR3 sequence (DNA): TGTGCCAGTAGTATTATAGCGGACAGGGATGCTTTCTTT. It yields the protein CASSIIADRDAFF.

The CDR3 DNA reads as TGTGCCAGCAGCTTGGCTGGACAGGGGAATAATGAGCAGTTCTTC. It is translated as CASSLAGQGNNEQFF. This chain uses TRBV5-6 with TRBJ2-1, with 9 positions matching TRBD1. The CDR3 is 15 residues long. Germline CDR1 SGHDT, CDR2 YYEEEE. With 0 bases clipped from V and 7 bases from J, the junction kept 5 bases outside the gene matches.

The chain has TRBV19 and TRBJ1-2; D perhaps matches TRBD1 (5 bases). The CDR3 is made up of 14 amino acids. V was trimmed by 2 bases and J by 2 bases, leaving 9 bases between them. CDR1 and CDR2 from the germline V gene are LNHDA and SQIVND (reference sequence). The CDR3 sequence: CASSIRTSNYGYTF. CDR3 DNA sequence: TGTGCCAGTAGTATAAGGACATCCAACTATGGCTACACCTTC.

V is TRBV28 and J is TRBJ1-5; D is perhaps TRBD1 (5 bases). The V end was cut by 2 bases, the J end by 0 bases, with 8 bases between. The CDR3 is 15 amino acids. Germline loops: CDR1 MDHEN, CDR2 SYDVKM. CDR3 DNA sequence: TGTGCCAGCAGTTTACCCAGGGTTAGCAATCAGCCCCAGCATTTT. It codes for CASSLPRVSNQPQHF.

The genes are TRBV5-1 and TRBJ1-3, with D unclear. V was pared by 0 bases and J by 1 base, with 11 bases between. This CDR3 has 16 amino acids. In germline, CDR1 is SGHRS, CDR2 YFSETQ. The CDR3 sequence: CASSLGYRSSGNTIYF. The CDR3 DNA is TGCGCCAGCAGCTTGGGGTACAGAAGTTCTGGAAACACCATATATTTT.

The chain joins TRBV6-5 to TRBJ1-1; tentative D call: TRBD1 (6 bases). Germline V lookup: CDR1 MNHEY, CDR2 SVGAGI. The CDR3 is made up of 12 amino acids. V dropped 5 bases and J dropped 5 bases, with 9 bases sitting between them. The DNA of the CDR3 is TGTGCCAGCAGTCGCAGGGGAACTGAAGCTTTCTTT. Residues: CASSRRGTEAFF.

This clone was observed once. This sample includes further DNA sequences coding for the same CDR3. The CDR3 DNA reads as TGTGCCAGCAGCTTAGACACGAATCAGCCCCAGCATTTT. As protein: CASSLDTNQPQHF. J is TRBJ1-5 and V is TRBV7-2; D ambiguous. The CDR3 consists of 13 residues. Trimming took 1 base from V and 4 from J, leaving 5 bases between them. CDR1 SGHTA and CDR2 FQGNSA come from the germline V gene.

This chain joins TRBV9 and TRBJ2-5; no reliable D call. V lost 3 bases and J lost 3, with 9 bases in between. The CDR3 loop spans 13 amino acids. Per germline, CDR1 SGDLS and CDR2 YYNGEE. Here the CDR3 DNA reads TGTGCCAGCAGCGCCCTCCCAGAAGAGACCCAGTACTTC. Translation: CASSALPEETQYF.

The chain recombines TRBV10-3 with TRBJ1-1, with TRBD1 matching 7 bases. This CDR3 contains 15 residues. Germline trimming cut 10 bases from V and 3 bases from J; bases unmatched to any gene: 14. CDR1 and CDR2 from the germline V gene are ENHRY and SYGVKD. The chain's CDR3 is CATLQTGVGDTEAFF. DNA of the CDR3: TGTGCCACGCTACAAACAGGGGTCGGGGACACTGAAGCTTTCTTT.

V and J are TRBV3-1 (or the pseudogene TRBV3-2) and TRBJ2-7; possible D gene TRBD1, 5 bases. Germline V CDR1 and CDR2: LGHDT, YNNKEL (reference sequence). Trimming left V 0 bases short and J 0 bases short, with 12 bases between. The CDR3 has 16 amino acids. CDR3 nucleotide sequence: TGTGCCAGCAGCCAAGAAATTCAGGACACCTCCTACGAGCAGTACTTC. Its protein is CASSQEIQDTSYEQYF.

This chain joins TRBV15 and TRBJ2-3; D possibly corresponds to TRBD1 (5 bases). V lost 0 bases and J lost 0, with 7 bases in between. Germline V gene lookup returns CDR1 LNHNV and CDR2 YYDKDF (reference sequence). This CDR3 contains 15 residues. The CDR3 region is CATSRDRASTDTQYF. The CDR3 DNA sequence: TGTGCCACCAGCAGAGACAGGGCTAGCACAGATACGCAGTATTTT.

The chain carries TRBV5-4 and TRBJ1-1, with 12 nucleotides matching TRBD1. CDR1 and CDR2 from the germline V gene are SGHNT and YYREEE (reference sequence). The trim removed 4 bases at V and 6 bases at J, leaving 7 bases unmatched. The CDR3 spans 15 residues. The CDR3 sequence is CASSIPGQGAPEAFF. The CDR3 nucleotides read TGTGCCAGCAGCATCCCGGGACAGGGGGCCCCTGAAGCTTTCTTT.

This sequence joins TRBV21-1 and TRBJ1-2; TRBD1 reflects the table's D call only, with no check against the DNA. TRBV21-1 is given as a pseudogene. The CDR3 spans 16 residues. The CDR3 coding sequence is TGTGCCAGCAGCAAAGAGGACGACAGTGCTAACTATGGCTACACCTTC. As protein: CASSKEDDSANYGYTF.